This T cell receptor (beta chain) was found in a study of human T cells and chemical hapten exposure. This clonotype was recorded at least ten times. CDR3 size: 13 residues. Germline CDR1 MNHNS, CDR2 SASEGT. Trimming left V 1 base short and J 4 bases short, with 6 bases between. Time point noted: pre-sensitization, week 0. Treatment given: therapeutic diphenylcyclopropenone sensitization with weekly scalp DPC. In the authors' methods: A typical sample had 95,638 TCRs, with about 20,000 to 750,000 overall. MiXCR was run by TCRdb on the RACE reads, yielding one entry per CDR3 protein. TCRdb, not the original authors, processed these V and J calls. The sample comprises 300,000 to 450,000 distinct CDR3 sequences, roughly 5.3% of which are singletons, and 2.5% to 3% rests with the top ten.

The sample here was whole blood, taken in connection with sensitization to the hapten diphenylcyclopropenone (DPC). The gene calls are TRBV6-1 and TRBJ2-3; D gene unclear. The receptor was derived from a woman aged 45-60 years with alopecia areata. Some clones in this sample may be carry-over from other donors' samples. Here the CDR3 DNA reads TGTGCCAGCAGTGAAGTGATGTCAGATACGCAGTATTTT. This translates into CASSEVMSDTQYF.